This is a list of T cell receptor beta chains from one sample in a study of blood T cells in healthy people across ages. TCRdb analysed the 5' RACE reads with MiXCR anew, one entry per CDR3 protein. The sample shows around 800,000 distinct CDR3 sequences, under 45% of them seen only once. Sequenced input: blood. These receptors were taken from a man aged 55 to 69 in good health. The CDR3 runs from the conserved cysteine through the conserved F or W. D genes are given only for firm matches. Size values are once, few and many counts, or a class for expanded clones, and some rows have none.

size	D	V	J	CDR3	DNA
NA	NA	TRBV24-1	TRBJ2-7	CATSDPGSPTYEQYF	TGTGCCACCAGTGATCCCGGGTCCCCTACCTACGAGCAGTACTTC
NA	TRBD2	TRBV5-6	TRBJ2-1	CASSLGLAGDYRNNEQFF	TGTGCCAGCAGCTTGGGGCTAGCGGGGGACTACCGCAACAATGAGCAGTTCTTC
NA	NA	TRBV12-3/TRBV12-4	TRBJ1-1	CASRAVGTEAFF	TGTGCCAGCAGGGCGGTTGGCACTGAAGCTTTCTTT
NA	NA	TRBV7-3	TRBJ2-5	CASSPETRGGRETQYF	TGTGCCAGCAGCCCCGAAACGAGGGGGGGCCGCGAGACCCAGTACTTC
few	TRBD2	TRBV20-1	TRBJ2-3	CSADPPTSGGDGTQYF	TGCAGTGCCGACCCACCTACTAGCGGGGGGGACGGTACGCAGTATTTT
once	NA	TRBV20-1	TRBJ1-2	CSAREGGWDYGYTF	TGCAGTGCTAGAGAGGGGGGATGGGACTATGGCTACACCTTC
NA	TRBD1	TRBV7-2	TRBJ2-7	CASSSRDRGMSPYEQYF	TGTGCCAGCAGCTCCCGAGACAGGGGAATGTCGCCCTACGAGCAGTACTTC
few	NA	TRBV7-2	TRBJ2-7	CASSDSSGPQYEQYF	TGTGCCAGCAGCGACAGTAGTGGACCCCAATACGAGCAGTACTTC
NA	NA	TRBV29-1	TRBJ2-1	CSVESSRGTQFF	TGCAGCGTTGAATCCTCCCGTGGTACGCAGTTCTTC
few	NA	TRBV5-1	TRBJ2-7	CASSYHDEQYF	TGCGCCAGCAGCTACCATGACGAGCAGTACTTC
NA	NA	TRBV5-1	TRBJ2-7	CASSLALTPTGEQYF	TGCGCCAGCAGCTTGGCCCTGACCCCGACGGGAGAGCAGTACTTC